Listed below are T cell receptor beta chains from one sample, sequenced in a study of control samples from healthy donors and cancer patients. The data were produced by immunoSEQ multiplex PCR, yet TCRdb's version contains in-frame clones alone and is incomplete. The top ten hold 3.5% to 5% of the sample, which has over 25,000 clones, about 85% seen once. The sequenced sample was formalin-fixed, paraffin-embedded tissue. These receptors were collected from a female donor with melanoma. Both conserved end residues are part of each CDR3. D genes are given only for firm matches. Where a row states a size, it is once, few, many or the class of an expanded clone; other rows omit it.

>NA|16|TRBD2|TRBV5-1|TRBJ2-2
TGCGCCAGCAGCGTAAGCGGGAGGGTCAACGCCGGGGAGCTGTTTTTT
CASSVSGRVNAGELFF
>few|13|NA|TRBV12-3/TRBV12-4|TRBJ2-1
TGTGCCAGCAGTTTAGGTCGCCACAATGAGCAGTTCTTC
CASSLGRHNEQFF
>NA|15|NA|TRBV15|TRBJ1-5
TGTGCCACCAGCAGCTTGAGGGGGGGGACTCAGCCCCAGCATTTT
CATSSLRGGTQPQHF
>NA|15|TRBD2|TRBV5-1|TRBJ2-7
TGCGCCAGCAGCTTGTGGCCTAGCGGGAACTACGAGCAGTACTTC
CASSLWPSGNYEQYF
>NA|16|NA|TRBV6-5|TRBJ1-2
TGTGCCAGCAGTTACCAAACTGGCGCAGGCTCCTATGGCTACACCTTT
CASSYQTGAGSYGYTF
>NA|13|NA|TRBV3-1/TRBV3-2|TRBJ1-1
TGTGCCAGCAGCCAAGTTGGTAACACTGAAGCTTTCTTT
CASSQVGNTEAFF
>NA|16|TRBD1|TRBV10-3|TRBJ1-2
TGTGCCATCAGTGTAGGGACAGGGGGTTTGTCCTATGGCTACACCTTC
CAISVGTGGLSYGYTF
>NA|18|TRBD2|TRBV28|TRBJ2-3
TGTGCCAGCAGGCCTAGCGGACTAGCGGGAGAAGCCACAGATACGCAGTATTTT
CASRPSGLAGEATDTQYF
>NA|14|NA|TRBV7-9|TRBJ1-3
TGTGCCAGCAGCTTATCAATGTCTGGAAACACCATATATTTT
CASSLSMSGNTIYF
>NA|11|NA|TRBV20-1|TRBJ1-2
TGCAGTGCCACCGGGACTTTTGGCTACACCTTC
CSATGTFGYTF
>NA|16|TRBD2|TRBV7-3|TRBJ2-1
TGTGCCAGCAGCTCCCTTGGGACTAGGGGTAACAATGAGCAGTTCTTC
CASSSLGTRGNNEQFF
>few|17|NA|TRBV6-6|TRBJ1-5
TGTGCCAGCAGTCGCCGAGGACAGACCTATAGCAATCAGCCCCAGCATTTT
CASSRRGQTYSNQPQHF
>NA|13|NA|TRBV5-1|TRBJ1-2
TGCGCCAGCAGCTCCGACGGTAACTATGGCTACACCTTC
CASSSDGNYGYTF
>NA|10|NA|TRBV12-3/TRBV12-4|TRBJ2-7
TGTGCCAGCAGTCGAAACGAGCAGTACTTC
CASSRNEQYF
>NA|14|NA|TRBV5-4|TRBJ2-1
TGTGCCAGCAGCTTGGGAAGTTACTCGGATGAGCAGTTCTTC
CASSLGSYSDEQFF
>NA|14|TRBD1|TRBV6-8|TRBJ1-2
TGTGCCAGCAGTTATCCCGGGACAGGGTATGGCTACACCTTC
CASSYPGTGYGYTF
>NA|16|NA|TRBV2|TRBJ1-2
TGTGCCAGCAGTCACCCTTCCTTAGGCGTACACTATGGCTACACCTTC
CASSHPSLGVHYGYTF
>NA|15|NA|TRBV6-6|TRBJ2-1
TGTGCCAGCAGTTACGAAGGAAGAGGAAGCAATGAGCAGTTCTTC
CASSYEGRGSNEQFF
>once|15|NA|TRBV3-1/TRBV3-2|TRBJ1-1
TGTGCCAGCAGCAAACTAGGGGACGGGGTTACTGAAGCTTTCTTT
CASSKLGDGVTEAFF
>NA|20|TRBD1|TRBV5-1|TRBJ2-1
TGCGCCAGCAGCGGACCGACCGGGACAGCCAGGCTTGGACGGAGGAATGAGCAGTTCTTC
CASSGPTGTARLGRRNEQFF
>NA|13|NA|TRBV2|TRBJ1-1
TGTGCCAGCAGGTCCAGGGTGAACACTGAAGCTTTCTTT
CASRSRVNTEAFF
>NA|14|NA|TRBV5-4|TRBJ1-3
TGTGCCAGCAGCTTGGGTCCCTCTGAAAACACCATATATTTT
CASSLGPSENTIYF
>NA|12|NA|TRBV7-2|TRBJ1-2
TGTGCCAGCAGCTTAGATCTCTATGGCTACACCTTC
CASSLDLYGYTF
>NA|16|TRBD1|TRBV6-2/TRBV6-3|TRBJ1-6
TGTGCCAGCAGTTACGGGCAGGGGGGAAGGAATTCACCCCTCCACTTT
CASSYGQGGRNSPLHF
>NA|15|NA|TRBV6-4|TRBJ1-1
TGTGCCAGCAGTGTAGAGGACAGCATGAACACTGAAGCTTTCTTT
CASSVEDSMNTEAFF
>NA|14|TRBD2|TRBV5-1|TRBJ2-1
TGCGCCAGCAGTTCCGACGGGGGGGTCAATGAGCAGTTCTTC
CASSSDGGVNEQFF
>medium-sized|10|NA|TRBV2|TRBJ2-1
TGTGCCAGCAGTGGTCTGGAGCAGTTCTTC
CASSGLEQFF
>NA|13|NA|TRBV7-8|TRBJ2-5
TGTGCCAGCAGCCGTCAGGGTGGGGAGACCCAGTACTTC
CASSRQGGETQYF
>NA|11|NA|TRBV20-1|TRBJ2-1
TGCAGTGCTAGAGTTTATAATGAGCAGTTCTTC
CSARVYNEQFF
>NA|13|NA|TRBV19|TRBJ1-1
TGTGCCAGTCGGGACACTTTGAACACTGAAGCTTTCTTT
CASRDTLNTEAFF
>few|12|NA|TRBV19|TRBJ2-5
TGTGCCAGTAACCCCCCTGGGGAGACCCAGTACTTC
CASNPPGETQYF
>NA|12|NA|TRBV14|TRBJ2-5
TGTGCCAGCAGCCAGATGGAAGAGACCCAGTACTTC
CASSQMEETQYF
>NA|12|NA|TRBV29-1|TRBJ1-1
TGCAGCGTTCCGTCTGGGAACACTGAAGCTTTCTTT
CSVPSGNTEAFF
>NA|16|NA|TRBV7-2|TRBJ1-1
TGTGCCAGCAGCTTAGGTCTCGGGGCAGGGGTTACTGAAGCTTTCTTT
CASSLGLGAGVTEAFF
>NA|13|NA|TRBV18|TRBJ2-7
TGTGCCAGCTCACTTCAGTACTCCTACGAGCAGTACTTC
CASSLQYSYEQYF
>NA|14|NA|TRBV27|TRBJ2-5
TGTGCCAGCAGTTTACTGACAGACCCGATCGCCCAGTACTTC
CASSLLTDPIAQYF
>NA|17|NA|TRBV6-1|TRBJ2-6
TGTGCCAGCAGTGATTACATCGGGGGCGCTGGGGCCAACGTCCTGACTTTC
CASSDYIGGAGANVLTF
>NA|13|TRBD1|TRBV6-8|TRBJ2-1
TGTGCCAGCACCGGGACAGGGTACAATGAGCAGTTCTTC
CASTGTGYNEQFF
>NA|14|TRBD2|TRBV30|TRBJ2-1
TGTGCCGCTCCGAGGGAGGGAGGCTACAATGAGCAGTTCTTC
CAAPREGGYNEQFF
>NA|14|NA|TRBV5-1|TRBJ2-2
TGCGCCAGCACCATAGGGGAGAACACCGGGGAGCTGTTTTTT
CASTIGENTGELFF
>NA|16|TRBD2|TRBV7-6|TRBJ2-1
TGTGCCAGCAGCTCCTTAGCGGGAGGGCCTTACAATGAGCAGTTCTTC
CASSSLAGGPYNEQFF
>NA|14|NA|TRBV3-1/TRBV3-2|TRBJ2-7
TGTGCCAGCAGCCAAGGGCACGACTCCTACGAGCAGTACTTC
CASSQGHDSYEQYF
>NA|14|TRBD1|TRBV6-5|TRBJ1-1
TGTGCCAGCAGCCAATCACAGGGGGCATTTCATGCTTTCTTT
CASSQSQGAFHAFF
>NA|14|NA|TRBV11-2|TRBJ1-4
TGTGCCAGCAGCCCGGGACCGACAAATGAAAAACTGTTTTTT
CASSPGPTNEKLFF
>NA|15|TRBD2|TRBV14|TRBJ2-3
TGTGCCAGCAGCCAAATGCGGGAGCTACTAGATACGCAGTATTTT
CASSQMRELLDTQYF
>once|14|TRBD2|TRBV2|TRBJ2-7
TGTGCCAGCAGGATGACTAGCGGGCGTTACGAGCAGTACTTC
CASRMTSGRYEQYF
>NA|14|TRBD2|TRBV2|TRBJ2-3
TGTGCCAGCAGCGGGAGGGCCCGGACAGATACGCAGTATTTT
CASSGRARTDTQYF
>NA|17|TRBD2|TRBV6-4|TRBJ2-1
TGTGCCACCTCCCTTTCTGGACTAGCGGGAGTTTTGAATGAGCAGTTCTTC
CATSLSGLAGVLNEQFF
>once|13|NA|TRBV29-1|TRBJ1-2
TGCAGCGTCATTGGAGGGTACCACTATGGCTACACCTTC
CSVIGGYHYGYTF
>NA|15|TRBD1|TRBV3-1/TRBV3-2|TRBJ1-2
TGTGCCAGCAGCCAAGGGCCTGGGACAGTGGGTGGCTACACCTTC
CASSQGPGTVGGYTF
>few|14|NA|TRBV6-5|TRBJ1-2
TGTGCCAGTTCTGGGGGCCTAAGGCAGTACGGCTACACCTTC
CASSGGLRQYGYTF
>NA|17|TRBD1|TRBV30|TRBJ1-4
TGTGCCTGGAGTGTAGGTTTAACAGGGGAAGGAGGTGAAAAACTGTTTTTT
CAWSVGLTGEGGEKLFF